This T cell receptor beta chain was identified in a study of memory CD4+ T cells and cytomegalovirus serostatus (dated by TCRdb to about 2019). Background on the whole study: A total of around 35 healthy Belgian adults, of whom 9 were CMV seropositive and 24 were CMV seronegative, were included in the cohort. To replicate a published TCR-based CMV serostatus classifier, the study sequenced CD4+ memory TCRbeta repertoires from a Belgian cohort whose cytomegalovirus serostatus was known.

Beyond this particular receptor, the publication reports: For CMV serostatus prediction, a median bootstrapped AUC of 0.95 was reached with the original framework, and a median bootstrapped AUC of approximately 0.92 was reached with a US-trained random forest. The results were interpreted as suggesting that the CMV-associated TCR signature is largely present in the CD4+ memory repertoire. The original-framework classifier achieved a median bootstrapped AUC of about 0.94 with a 95% CI of 0.76-1.00 on the Belgian cohort. Unlike the original study, which covered naive and memory CD4+ and CD8+ populations, the Belgian study sequenced only CD4+CD45RO+ memory cells. Of under 200 previously reported CMV-associated TCRbeta sequences, approximately 70 appeared in the CD4+ memory repertoires, each in one to five individuals.

The Quick-DNA Microprep Kit was used to extract genomic DNA from the sorted cells. Amplification of TCRbeta DNA was done with the immunoSEQ hsTCRbeta kit, following the protocol from the manufacturer. An Illumina MiSeq instrument was used to sequence the TCRbeta libraries. The authors' analysis ran thus. After out-of-frame sequences were removed, some 2 million distinct TCRbeta sequences remained, averaging about 66,813 per individual. Each individual was scored using the number of 164 previously reported CMV-associated TCRbeta sequences that the individual carried and the total number of productive distinct TCRbeta sequences. A beta-binomial model was reimplemented in Python, and random forests from scikit-learn, run with default parameters, were trained on data from the US cohort. Classifier performance on the Belgian cohort was reported as the median AUC with percentile confidence intervals calculated over 10,000 bootstrap iterations. TCRdb obtained this table from immuneACCESS and retained in-frame rearrangements with V and J assigned. These tables miss some clones; where compared with another copy, unresolved V genes account for less than half of the shortfall, and the remainder is unexplained. V and J calls and clone size are copied from that table; D and trimming were computed from the DNA. A total of roughly 50,000 clones appear in this sample, about four fifths of them only once. Clones ranked in the top ten supply roughly 0.5% of the sample.

As to this clone: This clone's antigen is unknown. No base quality values were provided; no much bigger clone lies one nucleotide off.

Single viable CD3+CD4+CD8-CD45RO+ cells were sorted as memory CD4+ T cells on a FACSAria II. To determine CMV serostatus, a Roche Elecsys assay was used that detects serum IgG against CMV pp150, pp28, p38 and p52. Once the samples were thawed, total CD4+ T cells were enriched through positive selection using CD4 magnetic microbeads. The samples came from a separate study whose specific focus was interrogating the CD4+ T cell memory repertoire. Peripheral blood mononuclear cells were isolated and cryopreserved following standard operating procedures; serum was stored at -80 °C. CD3-PerCP (BW264/56), CD4-APC (RPA-T4), CD45RO-PE (UCHT1) and CD8-Pacific Orange (3B5) antibodies were used for staining, and non-viable cells were excluded with Sytox blue. V sheds 4 bases and J sheds 2 bases, leaving 14 bases between their ends. From its cysteine to its phenylalanine, the CDR3 spans 15 amino acids. Only the CDR3 portion is preserved as DNA: 45 bases, with reading frame beginning at the first base. As encoded in the germline V gene, CDR1 is SGHTA while CDR2 is FQGTGA.

The source material was memory CD4+ T cells from blood. The chain was built from TRBV7-3 and TRBJ2-5; a tentative D call is TRBD1 (6 bases match). The TCR comes from an adult in good health and CMV-seronegative. Some clones in this sample may be carry-over from other donors' samples. The bases are TGTGCCAGCAGCTATACCGGGACAAAACAAGAGACCCAGTACTTC. Its translation reads: CASSYTGTKQETQYF.